The T cell receptor (beta chain) described here comes from a study of beta chain features in type 1 diabetes. Reverse transcription of all isolated RNA meant that expressed TCRB transcripts were sequenced. Sequenced by immunoSEQ multiplex PCR; TCRdb stores in-frame clones only, minus some. The table has just under 150,000 clones, about 9.4% seen once. On this clone itself: As yet, its antigen is unknown.

Overall study findings and caveats: A definitive answer on HLA type influencing TCRB rearrangement was not reached here. Insertion counts at VDJ junctions were lower in type 1 diabetes patients, who also showed more deletions there.

The single heparinised draw taken from each donor contained about 120 mL of blood on average. The purity of all sorted populations exceeded 95%. This receptor was identified in a man younger than 30 in good health. Sequences were obtained from naive CD4+ T cells from blood.

The CDR3 nucleotides read TGTGCCAGCAGTCGAAGTGCGGGATTTCAGCCCCAGCATTTT. Residues: CASSRSAGFQPQHF. V is TRBV28 and J is TRBJ1-5; no reliable D call. Trimming pared 5 bases from V and 6 bases from J, leaving 14 bases between. Germline CDR1 MDHEN, CDR2 SYDVKM. CDR3 length: 14 residues.